These 11 T cell receptor beta chains were sequenced from one sample in a study of T cell repertoires in cytomegalovirus infection. TCRdb itself ran the reads through MiXCR, one entry per CDR3 protein. This sample has some 300,000 distinct CDR3 sequences, with about 8.8% found just once. Specimen: PBMCs. The receptors were sampled from a human donor in good health (CMV status not recorded). Some clones in this sample may be carry-over from other donors' samples.

J is TRBJ1-1 and V is TRBV5-1; 8 bases are a match to TRBD1. The trim removed 2 bases at V and 2 bases at J, leaving 5 bases unmatched. CDR1 is SGHRS, CDR2 YFSETQ, per germline. The CDR3 covers 15 residues. CDR3 nucleotide sequence: TGCGCCAGCAGCTTTGCGGCAGGGGGCAACACTGAAGCTTTCTTT. This translates into CASSFAAGGNTEAFF.

This clonotype was observed a few times. The chain is built from TRBV29-1 and TRBJ2-3, with a possible D match to TRBD2 (5 bases). Germline assignment: CDR1 SQVTM and CDR2 ANQGSEA. The CDR3 is 13 residues long. V was shortened by 8 bases and J by 2 bases, with 14 bases between the two germline ends. The CDR3 region has the DNA TGCAGCTCCCGAGGGCGAGTCACAGATACGCAGTATTTT. It yields the protein CSSRGRVTDTQYF.

This clonotype was detected many times. The chain has TRBV6-1 and TRBJ2-2, with 9 bases lining up with TRBD2. The germline V gene encodes CDR1 MNHNS and CDR2 SASEGT. The V and J ends lost 11 bases and 5 bases, in that order; junction bases with no gene match: 9. CDR3 length: 14 residues. The CDR3 sequence is CALRRGGLTGELFF. CDR3 in DNA: TGTGCCCTGAGGCGGGGGGGCCTTACCGGGGAGCTGTTTTTT.

The sample holds many counts of this clonotype. This rearrangement joins TRBV6-2 or TRBV6-3 to TRBJ2-7; D call uncertain. With 6 bases removed from V and 3 bases from J, the gap between germline ends came to 9 bases. Germline lookup yields CDR1 MNHEY and CDR2 SVGEGT. The CDR3 extends over 12 amino acids. CDR3 nucleotide sequence: TGTGCCAGCAGAGGCGGATACTACGAGCAGTACGTC. It specifies CASRGGYYEQYV.

This clonotype was seen a few times. The chain carries TRBV9 and TRBJ2-5, with TRBD1 matching over 8 bases. This CDR3 has 14 residues. Per the germline V gene, CDR1 is SGDLS and CDR2 is YYNGEE. V trimming: 3 bases; J trimming: 3 bases; junction bases outside the gene matches: 4. As DNA, the CDR3 is TGTGCCAGCAGCGCCGGACAGGGAGAAGAGACCCAGTACTTC. It yields the protein CASSAGQGEETQYF.

This clonotype was seen at least ten times. A junction boundary mismatches the germline segment, possibly from a read error. This chain links TRBV7-7 with TRBJ2-1; 12 positions agree with TRBD2. This CDR3 is built from 18 residues. Germline V gene data show CDR1 as SSHAT and CDR2 as FNYEAQ (reference sequence). CDR3 coding DNA: TGTGCTAGCAGCCTTGGACTAGCGGGGCCCGGTGCCTACAATGAGCAGTTCTTC. Translating it yields CASSLGLAGPGAYNEQFF. The full variable domain, completed using reference TRBV7-7 and TRBJ2-1, is GAGVSQSPRYKVTKRGQDVTLRCDPISSHATLYWYQQALGQGPEFLTYFNYEAQPDKSGLPSDRFSAERPEGSISTLTIQRTEQRDSAMYRCASSLGLAGPGAYNEQFFGPGTRLTVL.

This clonotype has a handful of counts. V is TRBV4-3 and J is TRBJ1-6, with 7 positions matching TRBD1. V shed 0 bases, J shed 7 bases, and the junction held 18 bases outside the gene matches. CDR3 size: 20 residues. The germline CDR1 and CDR2 sequences are LGHNA and YSLEER. CDR3 sequence reads: CASSQDERQGSLEENSPLHF. Written as DNA, the CDR3 is TGCGCCAGCAGCCAAGATGAGAGACAGGGCTCTCTTGAGGAAAATTCACCCCTCCACTTT.

This clonotype was seen at least ten times. V usage is TRBV23-1 and J usage is TRBJ2-7; D remains ambiguous. TRBV23-1 is identified as an open reading frame with a role that is uncertain. This CDR3 comprises 13 residues. V was shortened by 0 bases and J by 6 bases, with 9 bases between the two germline ends. This CDR3 reads CASSQSEESEQYF. CDR3 coding DNA: TGCGCCAGCAGTCAATCTGAAGAGTCCGAGCAGTACTTC.

This chain joins TRBV2 and TRBJ2-5, with TRBD2 as a possible D gene (5 bases). The germline CDR1 and CDR2 sequences are SNHLY and FYNNEI. This CDR3 contains 15 residues. Trimming removed 2 bases from V and 7 bases from J, with 17 bases in between. The CDR3 protein is CASSENYKPAGTQYF. CDR3 bases: TGTGCCAGCAGTGAAAACTACAAGCCCGCGGGGACCCAGTACTTC.

Ten or more counts support this clonotype. J is TRBJ2-4 and V is TRBV28; possibly TRBD2 for D (5 bases). CDR1 is MDHEN, CDR2 SYDVKM, per germline. V gave up 7 bases and J gave up 2 bases, with 9 bases separating them. The CDR3 length is 13 residues. The CDR3 DNA follows: TGTGCCAGCAACTCGGGGACCAAAAACATTCAGTACTTC. This gives the protein CASNSGTKNIQYF.

At least ten counts were recorded for this clonotype. The gene calls are TRBV27 and TRBJ2-3; TRBD2 matches at 8 bases. CDR3 length equals 16 residues. J lost 0 bases, V lost 6 bases, and 8 bases had no gene match. Germline CDR1 is MNHEY and CDR2 is SMNVEV (reference sequence). The CDR3 nucleotides read TGTGCCAGCAGCCTACTAGCGGTAGGAAGCACAGATACGCAGTATTTT. The encoded protein is CASSLLAVGSTDTQYF.